These 31 T cell receptor beta chains originate from one sample sequenced in a study of shared clonotypes between healthy human individuals. Sequencing was performed with immunoSEQ multiplex PCR; in TCRdb, only in-frame clones are kept and a portion is missing. The table has a few hundred thousand clones, roughly 70% seen once. Sequencing was carried out using memory CD4+ T cells sorted from blood. Indicated subset: CD45RA-negative fraction. The receptors shown here come from a man younger than 45 in good health.

The V and J genes are TRBV6-6 and TRBJ2-6, with D unclear. Germline V gene sequence: CDR1 MNHNY, CDR2 SVGAGI (reference sequence). V was clipped by 6 bases and J by 0 bases, with 12 bases between them. The CDR3 extends over 16 amino acids. CDR3 sequence reads: CASSSARGSGANVLTF. The CDR3 region has the DNA TGTGCCAGCAGCTCAGCGAGAGGCTCTGGGGCCAACGTCCTGACTTTC.

The genes are TRBV6-6 and TRBJ2-7, with D possibly TRBD1 on 6 matching bases. V was pared by 4 bases and J by 5 bases, with 9 bases between. Germline-derived CDR1 and CDR2 are MNHNY and SVGAGI (reference sequence). The CDR3 is 12 amino acids. The CDR3 nucleotides read TGTGCCAGCAGTTCGCAGGGGAACGAGCAGTACTTC. Translated, it gives CASSSQGNEQYF.

CDR3 coding DNA: TGTGCCAGCCGATGGACTAGCGGGAGAACAGATACGCAGTATTTT. Translation: CASRWTSGRTDTQYF. The genes are TRBV25-1 and TRBJ2-3; 13 nucleotides line up with TRBD2. This CDR3 is built from 15 residues. V was pared by 8 bases and J by 3 bases, with 5 bases of the junction left unmatched. Germline CDR1 is MGHDK and CDR2 is SYGVNS.

This sequence joins TRBV6-1 and TRBJ2-5; D is unresolved. The CDR3 consists of 15 residues. Trimming took off 0 bases at V and 5 bases at J, with 13 bases between the two ends. Germline V lookup: CDR1 MNHNS, CDR2 SASEGT. This CDR3 is CASSEALDGPETQYF. CDR3 nucleotide sequence: TGTGCCAGCAGTGAAGCCCTGGATGGCCCGGAGACCCAGTACTTC.

V is TRBV7-3 and J is TRBJ1-3; D remains ambiguous. V was clipped by 3 bases and J by 3 bases, with 6 bases between them. This CDR3 comprises 13 residues. The V gene's germline CDR1 is SGHTA and CDR2 FQGTGA. The CDR3 DNA sequence: TGTGCCAGCAGCTTGGGAGGTGGAAACACCATATATTTT. It encodes CASSLGGGNTIYF.

J is TRBJ2-2 and V is TRBV28, with TRBD1 as a possible D gene (6 bases). V was clipped by 6 bases and J by 3 bases, with 29 bases between them. Germline CDR1 reads MDHEN; CDR2 reads SYDVKM. CDR3 length: 20 amino acids. CDR3 in DNA: TGTGCCAGCAGCCCCCCTCTGGGCCAGTGGGGGCTACGGGACACCGGGGAGCTGTTTTTT. Translating gives CASSPPLGQWGLRDTGELFF.

The genes are TRBV11-3 and TRBJ2-7; D might be TRBD2 (6 bases). In germline, CDR1 is SGHNT, CDR2 YENEEA. The CDR3 is 15 residues long. The V end was cut by 3 bases, the J end by 6 bases, with 18 bases between. The CDR3: CASSFSDGSGSEQYF. CDR3 nucleotide sequence: TGTGCCAGCAGCTTCTCAGACGGGAGTGGGTCCGAGCAGTACTTC.

This clone was seen only a few times. The rearrangement uses TRBV2 and TRBJ1-1; no definite D call. Trimming took off 6 bases at V and 3 bases at J, with 14 bases between the two ends. The CDR3 has 14 residues. Germline V gene lookup returns CDR1 SNHLY and CDR2 FYNNEI. The CDR3 DNA follows: TGTGCCAGCAGATACTATATGCAGGACACTGAAGCTTTCTTT. Its protein is CASRYYMQDTEAFF.

This chain links TRBV19 with TRBJ2-1; D may match TRBD1 or TRBD2 (5 bases each). V lost 8 bases to trimming and J lost 10 bases, with 12 bases between them. The CDR3 is 11 residues long. Looked up from germline, CDR1 is LNHDA and CDR2 is SQIVND (reference sequence). CDR3 sequence reads: CASSQWDEQFF. Here the CDR3 DNA reads TGTGCCAGTTCACAGTGGGACGAGCAGTTCTTC.

This chain uses TRBV5-1 with TRBJ2-3; D perhaps matches TRBD2 (5 bases). Germline values: CDR1 SGHRS, CDR2 YFSETQ. Trimming removed 4 bases from V and 8 bases from J, with 14 bases in between. The CDR3 length is 13 residues. The CDR3 protein is CASSPQPRGTQYF. In DNA, the CDR3 is TGCGCCAGCAGCCCGCAGCCCCGGGGTACGCAGTATTTT.

This clone was detected many times. The chain recombines TRBV10-3 with TRBJ2-3; 11 bases match TRBD2. CDR3 length equals 15 residues. In germline, CDR1 is ENHRY, CDR2 SYGVKD. Germline trimming cut 9 bases from V and 5 bases from J; bases unmatched to any gene: 10. The CDR3 here is CAITGVAGGVDTQYF. CDR3 nucleotide sequence: TGTGCCATAACGGGCGTAGCGGGAGGGGTAGATACGCAGTATTTT.

This clone was found a few times. This chain uses TRBV5-1 with TRBJ1-2; D remains ambiguous. Germline V lookup: CDR1 SGHRS, CDR2 YFSETQ. V lost 2 bases and J lost 4, with 15 bases in between. The CDR3 runs to 15 residues. Here the CDR3 DNA reads TGCGCCAGCAGCTTTGCCCCTATCGTCGGCTATGGCTACACCTTC. Translated: CASSFAPIVGYGYTF.

V is TRBV6-6 and J is TRBJ1-1; 8 positions match TRBD1. V dropped 2 bases and J dropped 8; count of bases not matched to a gene: 1. The CDR3 length is 12 residues. Germline loops: CDR1 MNHNY, CDR2 SVGAGI (reference sequence). The CDR3 bases are TGTGCCAGCAGTTACGACAGGGGAGAAGCTTTCTTT. Translating gives CASSYDRGEAFF.

This clone occurred many times. The chain carries TRBV5-4 and TRBJ2-5; perhaps TRBD2 as D (6 bases). From germline, CDR1 is SGHNT and CDR2 YYREEE (reference sequence). This CDR3 has 14 amino acids. V shed 4 bases and J shed 2 bases, with 12 bases lying between them. CDR3 loop: CASSPPGRQETQYF. The CDR3 DNA is TGTGCCAGCAGCCCACCAGGGAGGCAAGAGACCCAGTACTTC.

Points on this clone: The junction does not match germline at one end; this may be a read error. V usage is TRBV18 and J usage is TRBJ2-2; possibly TRBD2 for D (6 bases). Germline-derived CDR1 and CDR2 are KGHSH and LQKENI. This CDR3 comprises 13 residues. The CDR3 DNA is TGTGCCACCTCAGGCGGAGGGGTCGGGGAGCTGTTTTTT. It codes for CATSGGGVGELFF.

CDR3 in DNA: TGTGCCAGCAGTGTGCACGCGGGAGCTGGCGAGCAGTACTTC. This encodes CASSVHAGAGEQYF. V is TRBV28 and J is TRBJ2-7; 7 nucleotides line up with TRBD2. V was clipped by 5 bases and J by 6 bases; unmatched bases: 10. Germline V lookup: CDR1 MDHEN, CDR2 SYDVKM. CDR3 size: 14 residues.

This clone occurred once. The chain combines TRBV29-1 with TRBJ2-5, with D unclear. This CDR3 region has 12 residues. Trimming pared 5 bases from V and 6 bases from J, leaving 13 bases between. Germline V gene data show CDR1 as SQVTM and CDR2 as ANQGSEA. DNA of the CDR3: TGCAGCGTTTTAAGGTTTGAAAAGACCCAGTACTTC. Translated: CSVLRFEKTQYF.

The rearrangement joins TRBV5-1 to TRBJ2-7; the match to TRBD1 covers 7 bases. J gave up 3 bases and V 4 bases, and 4 bases lay outside the gene matches. CDR3 length: 13 residues. Germline CDR1 and CDR2: SGHRS and YFSETQ. The CDR3 spells CASSPDRFYEQYF. CDR3 DNA sequence: TGCGCCAGCAGCCCGGACAGGTTCTACGAGCAGTACTTC.

In its sample, this clone was seen a few times. The genes are TRBV28 and TRBJ1-5, with a weak D call TRBD1 (6 bases). Deletions cut 7 bases from V and 6 bases from J, with 10 bases between. This CDR3 contains 12 residues. Per germline, CDR1 MDHEN and CDR2 SYDVKM. The CDR3 protein is CASKTGSQPQHF. Written as DNA, the CDR3 is TGTGCCAGCAAAACAGGGAGTCAGCCCCAGCATTTT. Variable domain in full (rest from reference TRBV28 and TRBJ1-5): DVKVTQSSRYLVKRTGEKVFLECVQDMDHENMFWYRQDPGLGLRLIYFSYDVKMKEKGDIPEGYSVSREKKERFSLILESASTNQTSMYLCASKTGSQPQHFGDGTRLSIL.

The V and J genes are TRBV10-3 and TRBJ2-7; 8 nucleotides align to TRBD2. The CDR3 sequence is 14 residues long. Germline V lookup: CDR1 ENHRY, CDR2 SYGVKD. Unmatched junction bases numbered 4, after V lost 6 bases and J lost 0 bases. DNA of the CDR3: TGTGCCATCAGAGCGGGAGATGTCTCCTACGAGCAGTACTTC. Protein sequence: CAIRAGDVSYEQYF.

CDR3 residues: CASSIDPHLAGYSGELFF. The DNA of the CDR3 is TGTGCCAGTAGTATAGATCCGCATCTAGCGGGATACTCCGGGGAGCTGTTTTTT. This chain links TRBV19 with TRBJ2-2; TRBD2 agrees at 9 bases. Losses at the gene ends were 0 bases for V and 6 bases for J; bases not matched to a gene: 11. This CDR3 spans 18 amino acids. The germline V gene encodes CDR1 LNHDA and CDR2 SQIVND (reference sequence).

This chain joins TRBV7-8 and TRBJ2-5; 12 bases align to TRBD2. The length of the CDR3 is 15 residues. V shed 5 bases and J 5 bases; nucleotides not matched to a gene: 6. CDR1 SGHVS and CDR2 FQNEAQ come from the germline V gene. CDR3 DNA sequence: TGTGCCAGCAGCCCCCTAGCGGGAGGGACGGAGACCCAGTACTTC. Amino acid sequence: CASSPLAGGTETQYF.

The chain's CDR3 is CASSLMGEAADTQYF. CDR3 nucleotide sequence: TGCGCCAGCAGCTTGATGGGGGAAGCGGCAGATACGCAGTATTTT. The rearrangement links TRBV5-1 to TRBJ2-3; D is perhaps TRBD1 or TRBD2 (5 bases each). Germline-derived CDR1 and CDR2 are SGHRS and YFSETQ. Trimming removed 1 base at V and 4 bases at J, with 13 bases between. The CDR3 length is 15 residues.

The rearrangement links TRBV10-3 to TRBJ2-5; 7 nucleotides agree with TRBD1. Unmatched junction bases numbered 10, after V lost 10 bases and J lost 2 bases. The CDR3 runs 14 residues. Per germline, CDR1 ENHRY and CDR2 SYGVKD. CDR3 sequence: CATTGDGNQETQYF. The CDR3 coding sequence is TGTGCCACCACAGGGGACGGGAATCAAGAGACCCAGTACTTC.

This clone was observed once. The rearrangement uses TRBV30 and TRBJ1-5; D is unresolved. V lost 6 bases and J lost 6, with 24 bases in between. Looked up from germline, CDR1 is GTSNPN and CDR2 is SVGIG (reference sequence). This CDR3 is 16 amino acids long. The CDR3, as DNA: TGTGCCTGTTCCAAGGGTAGGGCTCTCTCCGCTCAGCCCCAGCATTTT. Its protein is CACSKGRALSAQPQHF. The variable domain in full, with the rest retrieved from reference TRBV30 and TRBJ1-5, is SQTIHQWPATLVQPVGSPLSLECTVEGTSNPNLYWYRQAAGRGLQLLFYSVGIGQISSEVPQNLSASRPQDRQFILSSKKLLLSDSGFYLCACSKGRALSAQPQHFGDGTRLSIL.

The chain employs TRBV6-1 and TRBJ2-3; 9 bases fit TRBD2. The V segment lost 4 bases and the J segment 0 bases; nucleotides outside the gene matches: 11. Looked up from germline, CDR1 is MNHNS and CDR2 is SASEGT. CDR3 size: 18 residues. The CDR3 reads CASSGTSEIQFSTDTQYF. The CDR3 DNA reads TGTGCCAGCAGTGGGACTAGCGAGATACAATTTAGCACAGATACGCAGTATTTT.

V gene TRBV19 combines with J gene TRBJ2-4; 8 nucleotides match TRBD1. The CDR3 loop spans 20 amino acids. V was pared by 3 bases and J by 1 base, with 17 bases of the junction left unmatched. Germline loops: CDR1 LNHDA, CDR2 SQIVND (reference sequence). The CDR3 nucleotides are TGTGCCAGTAGTATGAGGTACGGATCGGACAGGGATCCGGCCAAAAACATTCAGTACTTC. It specifies CASSMRYGSDRDPAKNIQYF.

The chain is built from TRBV6-6 and TRBJ1-6; D is uncertain. The CDR3 length is 14 residues. The V and J ends lost 5 bases and 8 bases respectively, with 13 bases between them. Germline V CDR1 and CDR2: MNHNY, SVGAGI (reference sequence). DNA of the CDR3: TGTGCCAGCAGTGGATCTTATAGTGATTCACCCCTCCACTTT. Its protein product is CASSGSYSDSPLHF.

This clone was counted between two and nine times. This sequence joins TRBV11-2 and TRBJ2-2; TRBD2 matches at 12 bases. The CDR3 is 18 amino acids. Trimming cost V 2 bases and J 2 bases; bases outside gene matches: 6. The germline V gene encodes CDR1 SGHAT and CDR2 FQNNGV. The CDR3 DNA reads TGTGCCAGCAGCTTATTGCATGGACTAGCGGGAAACACCGGGGAGCTGTTTTTT. This translates into CASSLLHGLAGNTGELFF.

This clone showed up just once. The chain is built from TRBV5-1 and TRBJ2-3; the D gene is possibly TRBD2 (5 bases). This CDR3 region has 16 residues. Germline V lookup: CDR1 SGHRS, CDR2 YFSETQ. The ends were cut back, 6 bases at V and 0 bases at J, with 17 bases in the middle. The CDR3 sequence is CASNFLLAGSTDTQYF. DNA of the CDR3: TGCGCCAGCAACTTCCTCTTGGCGGGTAGCACAGATACGCAGTATTTT.

This chain links TRBV7-2 with TRBJ2-5; the D is unclear. The germline V gene encodes CDR1 SGHTA and CDR2 FQGNSA. V was shortened by 5 bases and J by 5 bases, with 9 bases between the two germline ends. CDR3 length equals 12 residues. The CDR3 bases are TGTGCCAGCAGCCGCCTCACGGAGACCCAGTACTTC. Its translation is CASSRLTETQYF.